This paragraph reports one TCR beta chain. Its antigen is unknown. TCRdb's table, derived via immunoSEQ multiplex PCR, lists solely in-frame clones and lacks some. Of about 34,000 clones listed, roughly 80% were seen once; the top ten hold approximately 2.4%. This record belongs to a study of OX40 agonist ivuxolimab in advanced cancers. CDR1 is MNHNY and CDR2 is SVGAGI in the germline V gene (reference sequence). This CDR3 region has 15 residues. Trimming took 8 bases from V and 0 from J, leaving 14 bases between them. General observations from the study: CD8+ T cells (on average) carried more expanded clones than CD4+ T cells.

The timepoints at which blood was sampled were baseline, cycle 4 day 1, and cycle 7 day 1. The J gene is TRBJ2-1, the V gene TRBV6-6; possibly TRBD2 for D (6 bases). The sample consisted of CD4+ or CD8+ T cells sorted from blood, taken in a trial of the OX40 agonist ivuxolimab. The TCR sequence derives from an adult with an advanced solid tumor such as melanoma, head and neck, liver or kidney cancer. This chain's CDR3 is CASSLAGSSYNEQFF. The CDR3, as DNA: TGTGCCAGCTCCCTGGCGGGGAGCTCCTACAATGAGCAGTTCTTC.